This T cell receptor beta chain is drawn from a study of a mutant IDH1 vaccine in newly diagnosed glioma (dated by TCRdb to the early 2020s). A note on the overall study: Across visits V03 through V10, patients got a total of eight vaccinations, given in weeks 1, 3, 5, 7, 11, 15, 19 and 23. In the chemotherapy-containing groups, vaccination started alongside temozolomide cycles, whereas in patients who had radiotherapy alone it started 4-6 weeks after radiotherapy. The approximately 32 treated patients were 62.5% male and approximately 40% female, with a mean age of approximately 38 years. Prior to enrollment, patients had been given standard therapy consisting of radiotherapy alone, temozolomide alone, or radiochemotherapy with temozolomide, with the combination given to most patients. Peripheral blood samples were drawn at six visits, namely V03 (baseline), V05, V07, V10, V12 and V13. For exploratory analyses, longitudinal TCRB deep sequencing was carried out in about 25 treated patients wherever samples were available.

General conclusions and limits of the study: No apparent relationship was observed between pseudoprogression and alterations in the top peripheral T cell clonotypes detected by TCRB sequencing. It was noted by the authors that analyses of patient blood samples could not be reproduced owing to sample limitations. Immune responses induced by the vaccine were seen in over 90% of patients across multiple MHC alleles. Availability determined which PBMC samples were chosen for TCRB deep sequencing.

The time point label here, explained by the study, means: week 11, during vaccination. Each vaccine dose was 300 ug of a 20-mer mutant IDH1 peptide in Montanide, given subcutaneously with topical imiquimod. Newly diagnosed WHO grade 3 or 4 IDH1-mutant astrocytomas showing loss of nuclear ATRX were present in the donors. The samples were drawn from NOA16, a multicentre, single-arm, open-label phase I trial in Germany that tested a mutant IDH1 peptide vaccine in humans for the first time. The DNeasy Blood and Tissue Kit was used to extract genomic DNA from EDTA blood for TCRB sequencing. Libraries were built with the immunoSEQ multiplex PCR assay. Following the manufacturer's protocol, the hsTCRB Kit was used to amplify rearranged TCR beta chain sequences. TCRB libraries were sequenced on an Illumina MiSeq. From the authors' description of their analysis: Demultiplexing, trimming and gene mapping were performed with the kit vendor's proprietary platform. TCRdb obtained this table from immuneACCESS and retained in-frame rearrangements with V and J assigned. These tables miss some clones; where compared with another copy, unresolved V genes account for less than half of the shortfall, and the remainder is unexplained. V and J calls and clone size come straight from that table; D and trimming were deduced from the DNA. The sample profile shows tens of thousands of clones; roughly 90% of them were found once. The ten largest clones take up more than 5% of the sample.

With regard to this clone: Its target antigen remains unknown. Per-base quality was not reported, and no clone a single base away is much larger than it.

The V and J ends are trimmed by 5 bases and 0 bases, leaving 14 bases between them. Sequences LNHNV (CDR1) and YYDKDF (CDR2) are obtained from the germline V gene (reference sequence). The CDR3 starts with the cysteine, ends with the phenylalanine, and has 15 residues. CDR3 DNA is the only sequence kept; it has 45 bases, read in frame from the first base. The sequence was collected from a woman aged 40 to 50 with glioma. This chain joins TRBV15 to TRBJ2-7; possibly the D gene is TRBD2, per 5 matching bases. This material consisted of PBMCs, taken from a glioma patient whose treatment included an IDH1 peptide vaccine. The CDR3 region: CATSEGSVYSYEQYF. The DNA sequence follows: TGTGCCACCAGCGAGGGTTCCGTTTACTCCTACGAGCAGTACTTC. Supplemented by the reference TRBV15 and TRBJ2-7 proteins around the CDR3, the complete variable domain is DAMVIQNPRYQVTQFGKPVTLSCSQTLNHNVMYWYQQKSSQAPKLLFHYYDKDFNNEADTPDNFQSRRPNTSFCFLDIRSPGLGDTAMYLCATSEGSVYSYEQYFGPGTRLTVT.